This record looks at one T cell receptor beta chain sequence and its context. The target antigen is unknown. Graves' hyperthyroidism without ophthalmopathy progression within 18 months was termed stable. Those with hyperthyroidism were 18 to 65 years old, newly diagnosed, and ill for under 2 months. RNA transcripts served as the template for amplifying TCR beta CDR3 regions. In the first-round RT-PCR of the TCR CDR3, the HTBI primer set was used. MiXCR, applied by TCRdb to the multiplex PCR reads, yields one record per CDR3 protein. There are 200,000 to 250,000 distinct CDR3 sequences in the sample; approximately 17% occur only once, and 50% lies in the top ten. Germline CDR1 is MNHNS and CDR2 is SASEGT. Trimming at V came to 10 bases and at J to 3 bases, leaving 10 bases not matched to a gene. CDR3 length equals 14 residues. This record comes from a study of T cells in Graves' hyperthyroidism and ophthalmopathy.

The study's findings and limits: Ophthalmopathy was model-predicted a median roughly 6.5 months pre-onset.

The chain combines TRBV6-1 with TRBJ1-2; 8 nucleotides line up with TRBD1. The specimen was blood. The sequence came from a man aged 45-65 years with Graves' hyperthyroidism. CDR3 nucleotide sequence: TGTGCCACCTTCCGGACAGGGAGACACTATGGCTACACCTTC. Translation: CATFRTGRHYGYTF.